This T cell receptor beta chain was retrieved from a study of control samples from healthy donors and cancer patients (dated by TCRdb to 2020 to 2022). Comments on this clone: The antigen this receptor binds is unknown. Per-base qualities were not stored, and no clone one base away is much larger.

Library preparation used the immunoSEQ multiplex PCR assay. In its TCRdb copy, this immuneACCESS table keeps in-frame sequences only and misses some clones. Where compared with another copy, unresolved V genes explain less than half of these, and the others have no known cause. The sample has about 130,000 clones on record, more than 85% of them singletons. The top ten clones comprise under 2% of the sample. Here V drops 1 base and J drops 6 bases, and the junction holds 5 bases not matched to any gene. CDR1 and CDR2, looked up from the germline V gene, are SGHRS and YFSETQ. The CDR3 measures 15 amino acids from cysteine to phenylalanine. This entry keeps only the CDR3 DNA: 45 bases, framed from base 1.

The specimen sequenced was blood. The sequence links TRBV5-1 to TRBJ2-1, with 9 middle bases fitting TRBD2. This TCR was sampled from a man younger than 30 in good health. The CDR3 protein sequence reads: CASSLSAGGPNEQFF. Read as DNA, the sequence is TGCGCCAGCAGCTTGTCAGCGGGAGGCCCCAATGAGCAGTTCTTC.